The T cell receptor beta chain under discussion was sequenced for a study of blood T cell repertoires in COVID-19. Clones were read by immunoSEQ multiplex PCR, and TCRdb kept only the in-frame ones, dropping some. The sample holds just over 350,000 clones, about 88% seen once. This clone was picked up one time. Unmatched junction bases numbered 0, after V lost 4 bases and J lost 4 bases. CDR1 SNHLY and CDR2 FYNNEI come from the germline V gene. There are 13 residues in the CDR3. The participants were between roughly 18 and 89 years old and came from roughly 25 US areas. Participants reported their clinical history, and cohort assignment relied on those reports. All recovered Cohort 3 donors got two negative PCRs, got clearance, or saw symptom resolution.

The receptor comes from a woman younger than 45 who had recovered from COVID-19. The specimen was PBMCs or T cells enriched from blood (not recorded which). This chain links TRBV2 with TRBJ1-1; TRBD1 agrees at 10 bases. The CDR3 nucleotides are TGTGCCAGCAGTGGGGACAGGGGCACTGAAGCTTTCTTT. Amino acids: CASSGDRGTEAFF. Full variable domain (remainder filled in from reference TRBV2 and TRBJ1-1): EPEVTQTPSHQVTQMGQEVILRCVPISNHLYFYWYRQILGQKVEFLVSFYNNEISEKSEIFDDQFSVERPDGSNFTLKIRSTKLEDSAMYFCASSGDRGTEAFFGQGTRLTVV.